The 3 T cell receptor beta chains given below trace back to one sample, sequenced in a study of cytomegalovirus exposure and HLA in healthy donors. Sequenced by immunoSEQ multiplex PCR; TCRdb stores in-frame clones only, minus some. The sample holds around 60,000 clones, about 90% seen once. The sample taken for sequencing was PBMCs. These TCRs come from a woman under 30 in good health and CMV-seronegative.

V usage is TRBV7-2 and J usage is TRBJ1-4; D ambiguous. The CDR3 contains 15 residues. Germline V gene lookup returns CDR1 SGHTA and CDR2 FQGNSA. The V end lost 5 bases, the J end lost 11 bases, and 21 bases lay between the germline ends. In DNA, the CDR3 is TGTGCCAGCAGCCAGGTGCAAGTCCCCGGAGGGAAACTGTTTTTT. Amino acids: CASSQVQVPGGKLFF.

The chain is built from TRBV6-5 and TRBJ1-2; D might be TRBD1 (6 bases). Germline V CDR1 and CDR2: MNHEY, SVGAGI. Deletions cut 5 bases from V and 3 bases from J, with 13 bases between. This CDR3 has 14 amino acids. The CDR3 DNA reads TGTGCCAGCAGTGTGAACAGGGCCCACTATGGCTACACCTTC. Translation gives CASSVNRAHYGYTF.

The genes are TRBV7-8 and TRBJ2-3, with TRBD2 identical over 11 bases. This CDR3 is built from 15 residues. Germline CDR1 and CDR2: SGHVS and FQNEAQ. The ends lost 5 bases at V and 5 bases at J; junction bases unmatched: 6. This CDR3 is CASSPSGGRRDTQYF. In DNA, the CDR3 is TGTGCCAGCAGCCCTAGCGGGGGGAGAAGAGATACGCAGTATTTT.